The TCR beta chain under discussion was sequenced for a study of shared clonotypes between healthy human individuals. Overall study: Used for every donor were three CD4 naive, three CD4 memory, two CD8 naive and one CD8 memory plate. General observations from the study: Clonotype sharing among donors was thought likely to change with sequencing depth.

In the sorted-subset replicate PCRs, around 220 ng DNA, some 30,000 T cell genomes, was used. Generated by immunoSEQ multiplex PCR, the TCRdb table keeps only in-frame clones and is missing some. Counted here are some 630,000 clones, around 72% occurring once; the ten biggest clones make up around 1.8%. The germline V gene encodes CDR1 MNHEY and CDR2 SMNVEV (reference sequence). CDR3 length equals 15 residues. Trimming cost V 2 bases and J 4 bases, with 15 bases left between them. In regard to this clone: Its antigen is undetermined.

J is TRBJ2-7 and V is TRBV27; D unclear. The specimen was memory CD4+ T cells sorted from blood. This sample's subset: CD45RA-negative fraction. This receptor was obtained from a woman aged 30 to 39 in good health. The CDR3 loop reads CASSLTVARLYEQYF. CDR3 DNA: TGTGCCAGCAGTTTAACTGTAGCCCGCCTTTACGAGCAGTACTTC.